Below are 18 T cell receptor beta chains sequenced from a single sample in a study of blood T cells in healthy people across ages. Together with a sample-barcoded 5' primer, a J-beta primer mix was included in a second PCR lasting about 7 to 11 cycles. From the 5' RACE reads, TCRdb called clonotypes with MiXCR, one entry per CDR3 protein. The data hold approximately 680,000 distinct CDR3 sequences, with about 34% observed a single time. Sequencing was performed on blood. The receptors derive from an elderly woman in good health.

This sequence joins TRBV7-9 and TRBJ2-1; TRBD2 matches at 10 bases. V shed 5 bases and J 10 bases; nucleotides not matched to a gene: 14. This CDR3 is 16 amino acids long. From germline, CDR1 is SEHNR and CDR2 FQNEAQ (reference sequence). The DNA of the CDR3 is TGTGCCAGCAGCACACGACTAGCGGGTCAACCCAGGGAGCAGTTCTTC. It is translated as CASSTRLAGQPREQFF. Using reference TRBV7-9 and TRBJ2-1 for the parts outside the CDR3, the full variable domain is DTGVSQNPRHKITKRGQNVTFRCDPISEHNRLYWYRQTLGQGPEFLTYFQNEAQLEKSRLLSDRFSAERPKGSFSTLEIQRTEQGDSAMYLCASSTRLAGQPREQFFGPGTRLTVL.

This clonotype was picked up a small number of times. The chain employs TRBV19 and TRBJ2-1, with TRBD1 matching over 9 bases. The germline V gene has CDR1 LNHDA and CDR2 SQIVND (reference sequence). V lost 3 bases and J lost 6; bases outside the gene matches: 6. This CDR3 comprises 15 residues. The DNA for the CDR3 is TGTGCCAGTAGTATTATGGGACAGGGAGGCAATGAGCAGTTCTTC. This encodes CASSIMGQGGNEQFF.

This clonotype has only a few counts. V is TRBV7-2 and J is TRBJ1-5, with 10 bases that match TRBD1. This CDR3 region has 15 residues. Germline CDR1 and CDR2: SGHTA and FQGNSA. V gave up 5 bases and J gave up 3 bases; unmatched junction bases: 4. CDR3 DNA: TGTGCCAGCAGCCCTGACAGGGGGCACAATCAGCCCCAGCATTTT. It specifies CASSPDRGHNQPQHF.

With regard to this clonotype: One end of the junction varies from germline; a read error may be responsible. The chain employs TRBV7-2 and TRBJ1-4; perhaps TRBD1 as D (5 bases). The CDR3 length is 15 residues. Germline CDR1 reads SGHTA; CDR2 reads FQGNSA. CDR3 protein: CAGSLSGQPNEKLFF. CDR3 coding DNA: TGTGCCGGCAGCTTATCAGGGCAGCCTAATGAAAAACTGTTTTTT.

Remarks on this clonotype: This may be a read error: a much more frequent sequence differs by one nucleotide. V gene TRBV6-2 or TRBV6-3 combines with J gene TRBJ2-4; D is undetermined. TRBJ2-7 matches the DNA end more closely, so the J call is doubtful. Germline CDR1 reads MNHEY; CDR2 reads SVGEGT. This CDR3 spans 12 amino acids. The CDR3 loop reads CANSWSVGEQYF. The CDR3 nucleotides are TGTGCCAACAGTTGGAGCGTAGGCGAGCAGTACTTC.

A word on this clonotype: Since a much larger clone is just one base distant, this may be a read error. Written as DNA, the CDR3 is TGTGCCAGCAGCTTGGACAGGGGGCTCACAGGTACGCAGTATTTT. Translated, it gives CASSLDRGLTGTQYF. This chain links TRBV7-2 with TRBJ2-3; 11 positions match TRBD1. The CDR3 length is 15 residues. The V gene's germline CDR1 is SGHTA and CDR2 FQGNSA.

A note on this clonotype: A much larger clone differs from this one at a single base, so this may be a read error. The chain recombines TRBV11-1 with TRBJ2-7; D call uncertain. CDR1 and CDR2 from the germline V gene are SGHAT and FQDESV (reference sequence). CDR3 length: 12 residues. The CDR3 region is CACSPPTGGSYF. The CDR3 DNA sequence: TGTGCCTGCAGCCCGCCAACGGGTGGGTCGTACTTC.

The chain recombines TRBV5-1 with TRBJ2-3; TRBD1 matches 7 bases. Germline V gives CDR1 SGHRS, CDR2 YFSETQ. The CDR3 consists of 15 residues. J was trimmed by 2 bases and V by 2 bases; bases with no gene match: 5. DNA for the CDR3: TGCGCCAGCAGCTTATACAGGGGTTACACAGATACGCAGTATTTT. Translating it yields CASSLYRGYTDTQYF. The full variable domain, rest sourced from reference TRBV5-1 and TRBJ2-3, is KAGVTQTPRYLIKTRGQQVTLSCSPISGHRSVSWYQQTPGQGLQFLFEYFSETQRNKGNFPGRFSGRQFSNSRSEMNVSTLELGDSALYLCASSLYRGYTDTQYFGPGTRLTVL.

The chain has TRBV4-2 and TRBJ1-5; D unresolved. With 2 bases removed from V and 4 bases from J, the gap between germline ends came to 9 bases. Germline V CDR1 and CDR2: LGHNA, YNFKEQ. This CDR3 spans 14 amino acids. The chain's CDR3 is CASSQRTANQPQHF. CDR3 bases: TGTGCCAGCAGCCAACGGACCGCTAATCAGCCCCAGCATTTT.

This clonotype showed up many times. The chain combines TRBV12-3 or TRBV12-4 with TRBJ1-5; tentative D call: TRBD1 (6 bases). Trimming removed 6 bases from V and 0 bases from J, with 9 bases in between. The CDR3 runs 14 residues. The CDR3: CASRFRGSNQPQHF. The DNA for the CDR3 is TGTGCCAGCAGATTCAGGGGTAGCAATCAGCCCCAGCATTTT.

The sample holds many counts of this clonotype. The V gene is TRBV28, the J gene TRBJ2-5; TRBD2 aligns across 9 bases. Judging by the DNA end, TRBJ2-7 fits better; the J call may be wrong. The CDR3 consists of 15 residues. Germline V gene lookup returns CDR1 MDHEN and CDR2 SYDVKM. The CDR3 bases are TGTGCCAGCAGTTTGTTCGGACTAGCGAATAGCGAGCAGTACTTC. Amino acid sequence: CASSLFGLANSEQYF.

The V gene is TRBV5-1, the J gene TRBJ2-5, with D perhaps TRBD1 (5 bases). The V end lost 2 bases, the J end lost 11 bases, and 19 bases lay between the germline ends. CDR3 length: 14 amino acids. Per germline, CDR1 SGHRS and CDR2 YFSETQ. CDR3 sequence reads: CASSFGQGNYKQYF. The CDR3 DNA sequence: TGCGCCAGCAGCTTCGGACAAGGCAACTACAAGCAGTACTTC.

The table lists this clonotype with many counts. The chain links TRBV28 to TRBJ1-2; D is uncertain. The length of the CDR3 is 12 residues. Germline V gives CDR1 MDHEN, CDR2 SYDVKM. V was clipped by 8 bases and J by 4 bases, with 11 bases between them. The CDR3 DNA sequence: TGTGCCAGCCGTAGAGCCCCCTATGGCTACACCTTC. Its protein product is CASRRAPYGYTF.

This clonotype was recorded at least ten times. The rearrangement uses TRBV3-1 and TRBJ2-1, with D uncertain. V was clipped by 1 base and J by 5 bases, with 12 bases between them. The CDR3 length is 15 residues. Germline assignment: CDR1 LGHDT and CDR2 YNNKEL (reference sequence). CDR3 nucleotide sequence: TGTGCCAGCAGCCAAGGACGCGGAGCTCACAATGAGCAGTTCTTC. Translation gives CASSQGRGAHNEQFF.

Comments on this clonotype: A much larger clone differs by one base, so this may be a read error. V is TRBV6-6 and J is TRBJ1-1; D unclear. The V gene's germline CDR1 is MNHNY and CDR2 SVGAGI (reference sequence). This CDR3 has 14 residues. CDR3 in DNA: TGTGCCAGCAGGTACTCGATAGGAGGGACTGAAGCTTTCTTT. This translates into CASRYSIGGTEAFF.

V is TRBV6-2 or TRBV6-3 and J is TRBJ1-2, with a possible D match to TRBD1 (5 bases). The CDR3 covers 11 residues. Trimming pared 8 bases from V and 7 bases from J, leaving 11 bases between. Germline lookup yields CDR1 MNHEY and CDR2 SVGEGT. The CDR3, as DNA: TGTGCCAGCGGGACCCAGAGTGGCTACACCTTC. Translating gives CASGTQSGYTF.

CDR3 loop: CASSSGQETYEQYF. For the CDR3, the DNA is TGCGCCAGCAGCTCCGGACAGGAGACCTACGAGCAGTACTTC. The chain employs TRBV5-1 and TRBJ2-7; TRBD1 agrees at 7 bases. The CDR3 is made up of 14 amino acids. The V and J ends lost 3 bases and 2 bases, in that order; junction bases with no gene match: 5. Germline V gene sequence: CDR1 SGHRS, CDR2 YFSETQ.

Remarks on this clonotype: A read error may be the cause here, since a much bigger clone is one base away. This chain joins TRBV7-2 and TRBJ2-7; D uncertain. The CDR3 is 15 residues long. Germline lookup yields CDR1 SGHTA and CDR2 FQGNSA. With 5 bases removed from V and 3 bases from J, the gap between germline ends came to 17 bases. CDR3 DNA sequence: TGTGCCAGCAGCATTGGGAACCCGGACCTCTACGAGCAGTACTTC. Translation: CASSIGNPDLYEQYF.